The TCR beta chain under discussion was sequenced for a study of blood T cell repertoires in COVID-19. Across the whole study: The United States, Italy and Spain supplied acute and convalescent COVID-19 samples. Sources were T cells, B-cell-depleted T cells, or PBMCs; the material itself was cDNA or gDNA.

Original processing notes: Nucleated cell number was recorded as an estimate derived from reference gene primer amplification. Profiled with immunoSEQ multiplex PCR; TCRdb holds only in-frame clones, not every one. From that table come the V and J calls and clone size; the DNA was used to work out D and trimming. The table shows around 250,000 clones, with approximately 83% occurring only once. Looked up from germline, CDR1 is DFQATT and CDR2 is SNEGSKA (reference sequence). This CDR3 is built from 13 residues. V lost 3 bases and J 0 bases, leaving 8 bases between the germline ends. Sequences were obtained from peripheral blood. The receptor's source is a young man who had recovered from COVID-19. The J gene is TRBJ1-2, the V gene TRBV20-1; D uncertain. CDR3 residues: CSASPGSNYGYTF. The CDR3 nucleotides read TGCAGTGCTAGTCCGGGGTCTAACTATGGCTACACCTTC.